Listed below are T cell receptor beta chains from one sample, sequenced in a study of T-cell reconstitution after alpha-beta-depleted transplantation in children. TCRdb re-derived calls from the PCR reads in MiXCR, one entry per CDR3 protein. The data hold hundreds of thousands of distinct CDR3 sequences, with roughly 16% observed a single time. The source was PBMCs, mostly from graft donor cells, collected 360 days after TCRalphabeta/CD19-depleted stem cell transplant. These receptors came from a boy in the first two years of life who had a stem cell transplant for Wiskott-Aldrich syndrome, so the T cells may come from the graft donor. The CDR3 runs from the conserved cysteine through the conserved F or W. Clone size is not always given. Where it is, it says once, few, many or a class for expanded clones.

V gene	clone size	J gene	CDR3 protein
TRBV7-7	few	TRBJ2-3	CASSSGPTGTDTQYF
TRBV5-1	many	TRBJ2-1	CASSGGSSYNEQFF
TRBV20-1	many	TRBJ1-2	CSARDRRGYTF
TRBV4-1	-	TRBJ2-3	CASSQDPRAADTQYF
TRBV7-6	-	TRBJ2-5	CASSLLRGKTQYF
TRBV4-1	-	TRBJ2-3	CASSQPYRDTQYF
TRBV20-1	-	TRBJ2-1	CSAPKVAGGPYNEQFF
TRBV20-1	few	TRBJ1-4	CSARRTDEKLFF
TRBV20-1	-	TRBJ2-3	CSARPGLSTDTQYF
TRBV4-2	-	TRBJ2-2	CASSQSRPPGLEGGELFF
TRBV5-1	-	TRBJ2-1	CASSLDWSSYNEQFF
TRBV4-1	-	TRBJ2-1	CASSQAFTGKGNNEQFF
TRBV11-1	-	TRBJ2-5	CASSPRGKTATIGETQYF
TRBV5-1	-	TRBJ2-3	CASRGTSDTDTQYF
TRBV12-3/TRBV12-4	few	TRBJ2-6	CASGGQARSGANVLTF
TRBV27	-	TRBJ2-7	CASSFLNRADEQYF
TRBV5-1	-	TRBJ2-1	CASSFPSRHGRPSYNEQFF
TRBV7-9	many	TRBJ2-3	CASSFQGTGRDTQYF
TRBV7-2	few	TRBJ2-1	CASSLFGQGVTGEQFF
TRBV12-3/TRBV12-4	-	TRBJ1-2	CASSLTGGSNYGYTF
TRBV30	few	TRBJ1-2	CAWAGDGYTF
TRBV11-2	few	TRBJ2-4	CASSLEAPIQYF
TRBV5-1	few	TRBJ2-7	CASSLAERGGNEQYF